This is a list of T cell receptor beta chains from one sample in a study of monozygotic twins with inflammatory bowel disease. TCRdb re-called the 5' RACE reads and catalogs CDR3 proteins one per entry, DNA excluded. The listing contains about 420,000 distinct CDR3 sequences. Sequences were obtained from blood. The receptor source for this set is a human donor with ulcerative colitis or Crohn's disease, or a healthy co-twin of an affected twin (not recorded which). CDR3s include the opening cysteine and the closing phenylalanine or tryptophan.

TRBJ2-5,TRBV20-1,CSASLVQGQETQYF
TRBJ1-1,TRBV5-1,CASSSTGGWDTEAFF
TRBJ2-5,TRBV5-5,CASSSGGAGRDLETQYF
TRBJ2-3,TRBV30,CAWNSLRYTQYF
TRBJ2-1,TRBV20-1,CSAGTSGRVGYNEQFF
TRBJ2-3,TRBV6-2/TRBV6-3,CASSKGLRGTQYF
TRBJ2-7,TRBV10-3,CAISESTSGRGYGEQYF
TRBJ2-3,TRBV6-2/TRBV6-3,CASRRLIGDPSTDTQYF
TRBJ2-2,TRBV7-8,CASSELTSTGELFF
TRBJ2-7,TRBV5-1,CASSPRGGSYDQYF
TRBJ1-1,TRBV6-5,CASSYSNRADTEAFF
TRBJ1-5,TRBV5-1,CASREGGQPNQPQHF
TRBJ2-3,TRBV29-1,CSLSRDRGADTQYF
TRBJ1-4,TRBV10-3,CAISESGTGGEKLFF
TRBJ2-1,TRBV20-1,CSARDSGTSGPGSSYNEQFF
TRBJ1-1,TRBV4-2,CASSPRQTVNTEAFF
TRBJ2-7,TRBV7-2,CASSLDGGLVRKQYF
TRBJ1-2,TRBV28,CASSTDRTGYGYTF
TRBJ1-5,TRBV16,CASSLYGSWDQPQHF
TRBJ2-3,TRBV5-1,CASSFWTSGRGSTDTQYF
TRBJ1-2,TRBV4-1,CASSQDGQGQGIYGYTF
TRBJ2-5,TRBV5-6,CASRGTGLAEETQYF
TRBJ2-7,TRBV5-4,CASSKTSVEQYF
TRBJ1-5,TRBV19,CASSRTDRGNQPQHF
TRBJ2-1,TRBV3-1,CASSQESMLAYNEQFF
TRBJ2-2,TRBV5-1,CASSLDRITGELFF
TRBJ2-7,TRBV19,CASSIKGREQYF
TRBJ2-7,TRBV19,CASSIASGVSYEQYF
TRBJ2-5,TRBV20-1,CSARDTSQETQYF
TRBJ2-5,TRBV21-1,CASDRGFETQYF
TRBJ2-7,TRBV28,CASSVSVGEQYF
TRBJ2-1,TRBV10-3,CAIKEEVGTDYNEQFF
TRBJ2-7,TRBV28,CASHYSPDTPQYF
TRBJ2-6,TRBV11-3,CASSPQSGSGANVLTF
TRBJ2-7,TRBV7-6,CASSSEASETGEQYF
TRBJ2-2,TRBV11-1,CASSLGAGGADRGWTGELFF
TRBJ2-1,TRBV6-5,CASSYTPPGTKRSNEQFF
TRBJ2-3,TRBV12-3/TRBV12-4,CASSRQGASTDTQYF
TRBJ2-3,TRBV28,CASSLSVAGGFEDTQYF
TRBJ1-4,TRBV28,CASSPGGGGNEKLFF
TRBJ2-3,TRBV4-1,CASSPPGRLVQDRSTDTQYF
TRBJ2-7,TRBV20-1,CSARDAGWEGKYGDEQYF
TRBJ2-1,TRBV29-1,CSVPGTLQSSYNEQFF
TRBJ2-1,TRBV5-1,CASSLDPRNNEQFF
TRBJ2-1,TRBV12-3/TRBV12-4,CASTLGQGNEQFF
TRBJ1-1,TRBV30,CAWSPSDTEAFF
TRBJ1-1,TRBV27,CGGLCLLMNTEAFF
TRBJ1-2,TRBV4-1,CASSPKSPGYGYTF
TRBJ2-3,TRBV6-1,CASSEQALPSTDTQYF
TRBJ1-5,TRBV7-9,CASSSTGVEGNQPQHF
TRBJ2-7,TRBV5-1,CASSLDPRDRGYF
TRBJ1-1,TRBV5-5,CASSPNPSREAFF
TRBJ1-1,TRBV10-3,CASGLLNTEAFF
TRBJ2-1,TRBV28,CAMSQRPSYNEQFF
TRBJ1-1,TRBV18,CASSGETGLVNTEAFF
TRBJ2-7,TRBV12-3/TRBV12-4,CASSPHRGVGAYEQYF
TRBJ2-1,TRBV19,CASSISLANDEQFF
TRBJ2-2,TRBV28,CASSFPSTYPGELFF
TRBJ1-6,TRBV6-1,CASKREGARNSPLHF